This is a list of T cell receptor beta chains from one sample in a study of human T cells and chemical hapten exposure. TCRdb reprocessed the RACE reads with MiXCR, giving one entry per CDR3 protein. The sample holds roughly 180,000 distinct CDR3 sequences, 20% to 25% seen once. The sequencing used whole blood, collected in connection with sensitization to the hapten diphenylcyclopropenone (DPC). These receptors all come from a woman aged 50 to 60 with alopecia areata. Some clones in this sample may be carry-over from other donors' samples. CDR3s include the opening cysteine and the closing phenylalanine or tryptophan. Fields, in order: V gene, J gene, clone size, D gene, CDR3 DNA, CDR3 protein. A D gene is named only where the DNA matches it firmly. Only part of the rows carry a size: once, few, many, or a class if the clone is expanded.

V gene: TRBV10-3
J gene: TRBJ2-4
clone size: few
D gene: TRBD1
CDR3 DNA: TGTGCCATCAGGCCGGGACAGGAGTCGGTTCGGACCAAAAACATTCAGTACTTC
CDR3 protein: CAIRPGQESVRTKNIQYF

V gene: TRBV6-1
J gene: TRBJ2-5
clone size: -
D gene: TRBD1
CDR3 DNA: TGTGCCAGCAGTGAAGTCGACAGGGAACAAGAGACCCAGTACTTC
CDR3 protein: CASSEVDREQETQYF

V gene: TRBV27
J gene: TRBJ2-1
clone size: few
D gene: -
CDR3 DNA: TGTGCCAGCAGTCCTCGAAGGGGCTCCTACAATGAGCAGTTCTTC
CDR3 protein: CASSPRRGSYNEQFF

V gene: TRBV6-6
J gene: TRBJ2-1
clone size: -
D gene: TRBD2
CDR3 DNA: TGTGCCAGCAGTCCCCGGAATATAGCGGGAGAGGATGAGCAGTTCTTC
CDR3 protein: CASSPRNIAGEDEQFF

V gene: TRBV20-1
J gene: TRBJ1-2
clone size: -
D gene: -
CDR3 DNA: TGCAGTGCTTTAAACCGCGATGGGAACTATGGCTACACCTTC
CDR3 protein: CSALNRDGNYGYTF

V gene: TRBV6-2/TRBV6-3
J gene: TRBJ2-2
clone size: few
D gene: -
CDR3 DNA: TGTGCCAGCAATCCTAGCGTTACCGGGGAGCTGTTTTTT
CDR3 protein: CASNPSVTGELFF

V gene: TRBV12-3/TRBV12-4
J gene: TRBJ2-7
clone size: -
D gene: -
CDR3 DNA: TGTGCCAGCATGGACCCGGGGTACGAGCAGTACTTC
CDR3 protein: CASMDPGYEQYF

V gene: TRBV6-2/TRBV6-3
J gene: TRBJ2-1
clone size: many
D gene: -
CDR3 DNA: TGTGCCAGCAGCCAGGGACTGAACAATGAGCAGTTCTTC
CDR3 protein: CASSQGLNNEQFF

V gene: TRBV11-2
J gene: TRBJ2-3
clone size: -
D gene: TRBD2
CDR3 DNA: TGTGCCAGCAGCCCCCCCGGACTAGCGGTGGGAGATACGCAGTATTTT
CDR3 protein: CASSPPGLAVGDTQYF

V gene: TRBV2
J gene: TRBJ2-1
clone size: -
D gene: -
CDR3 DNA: TGTGCCAGCAGTGAAAGGGGGCTAGCGGGCTACAATGAGCAGTTCTTC
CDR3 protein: CASSERGLAGYNEQFF

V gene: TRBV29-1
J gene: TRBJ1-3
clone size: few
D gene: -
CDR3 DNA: TGCAGCGTTATTAGTGCAGGGGAGGTGGACACCATATATTTT
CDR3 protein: CSVISAGEVDTIYF

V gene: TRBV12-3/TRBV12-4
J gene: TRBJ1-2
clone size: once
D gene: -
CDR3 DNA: TGTGCCAGCAGTTTCTCGGGTGGCCGGGGGGGAGGCTACACCTTC
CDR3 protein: CASSFSGGRGGGYTF

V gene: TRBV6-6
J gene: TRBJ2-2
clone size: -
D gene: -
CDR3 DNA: TGTGCCAGCAGTTACACCCAGGCCGGGGAGCTGTTTTTT
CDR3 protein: CASSYTQAGELFF

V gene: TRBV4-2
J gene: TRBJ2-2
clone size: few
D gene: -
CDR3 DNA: TGTGCCAGCAGCAGAGTCCGTGGAGGCGGGGAGCTGTTTTTT
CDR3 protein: CASSRVRGGGELFF

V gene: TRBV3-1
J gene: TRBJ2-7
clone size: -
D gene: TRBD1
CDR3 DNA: TGTGCCAGCAGCCAAGAATGGGACAGGACCTACGAGCAGTACTTC
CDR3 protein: CASSQEWDRTYEQYF

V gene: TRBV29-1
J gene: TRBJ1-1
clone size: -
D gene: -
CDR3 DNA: TGCAGCGGGAACAGGGAATCGAACACTGAAGCTTTCTTT
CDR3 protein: CSGNRESNTEAFF

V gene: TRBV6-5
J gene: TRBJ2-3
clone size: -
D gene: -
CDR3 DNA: TGTGCCAGCGGCGGTACTCCGGATACGCAGTATTTT
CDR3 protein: CASGGTPDTQYF

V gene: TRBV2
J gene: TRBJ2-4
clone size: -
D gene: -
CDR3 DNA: TGTGCCAGCAGTGTCCAGTCCATAGCCAAAAACATTCAGTACTTC
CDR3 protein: CASSVQSIAKNIQYF

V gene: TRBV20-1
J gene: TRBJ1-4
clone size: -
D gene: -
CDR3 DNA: TGCAGTGCTAGATCGGGAGGGGGAAGTGAAAAACTGTTTTTT
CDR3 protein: CSARSGGGSEKLFF

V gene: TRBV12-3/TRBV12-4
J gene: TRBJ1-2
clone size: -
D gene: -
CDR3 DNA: TGTGCCAGCAGTTTAAGGGCTAACTATGGCTACACCTTC
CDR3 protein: CASSLRANYGYTF

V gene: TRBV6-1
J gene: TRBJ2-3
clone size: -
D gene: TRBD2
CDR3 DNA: TGTGCCAGCACCCCACTGGTAGCGGGAGGGCCCAGGGCAGATACGCAGTATTTT
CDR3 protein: CASTPLVAGGPRADTQYF

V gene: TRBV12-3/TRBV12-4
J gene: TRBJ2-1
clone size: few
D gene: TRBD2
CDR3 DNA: TGTGCCAGCAGTTTAGACGGGAGGGCCGCCAATGAGCAGTTCTTC
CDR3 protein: CASSLDGRAANEQFF

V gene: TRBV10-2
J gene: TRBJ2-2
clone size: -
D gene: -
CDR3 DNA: TGCGCCAGCACATTGTCGCGGGACGGGGAGCTGTTTTTT
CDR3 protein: CASTLSRDGELFF

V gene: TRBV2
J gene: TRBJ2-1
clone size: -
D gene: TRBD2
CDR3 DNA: TGTGCCAGCAGGCGGACTAGGCAGTTCTTC
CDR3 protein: CASRRTRQFF

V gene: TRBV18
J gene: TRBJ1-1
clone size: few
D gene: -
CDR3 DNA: TGTGCCAGCTCACCAGTCGGGGTATCGAACACTGAAGCTTTCTTT
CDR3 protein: CASSPVGVSNTEAFF

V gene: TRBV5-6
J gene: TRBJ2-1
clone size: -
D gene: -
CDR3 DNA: TGTGCCAGCAGCTATACAGGGTCGCTCGGGGAGCAGTTCTTC
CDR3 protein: CASSYTGSLGEQFF

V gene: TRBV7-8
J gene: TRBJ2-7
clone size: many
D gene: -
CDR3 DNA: TGTGCCAGCAGCCGCGACAGGAACTACGAGCAGTACTTC
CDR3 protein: CASSRDRNYEQYF

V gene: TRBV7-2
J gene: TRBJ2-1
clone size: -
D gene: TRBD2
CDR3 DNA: TGTGCCAGCAGCTTAGGGCTAGCGGGAGGGCCCGTTAGACTTAGCTCCTACAATGAGCAGTTCTTC
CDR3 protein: CASSLGLAGGPVRLSSYNEQFF

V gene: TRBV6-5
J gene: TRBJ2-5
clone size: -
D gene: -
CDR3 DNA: TGTGCCACCAGTTCCTTTGGGCGGGCGCAAGAGACCCAGTACTTC
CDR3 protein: CATSSFGRAQETQYF

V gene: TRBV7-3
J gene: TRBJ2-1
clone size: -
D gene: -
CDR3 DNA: TGTGCCAGCAGCTTAGAGGGGACGCCGGTCTACGAGCAGTTCTTC
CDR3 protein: CASSLEGTPVYEQFF

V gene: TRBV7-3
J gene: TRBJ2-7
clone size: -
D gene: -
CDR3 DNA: TGTGCCAGCAGCTTATCTAGTGGGGCCTACGAGCAGTACTTC
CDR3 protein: CASSLSSGAYEQYF